The 24 T cell receptor beta chains presented below share a single source sample, sequenced in a study of patients and donors after allogeneic stem cell transplantation. TCRdb reprocessed the RT-PCR reads via MiXCR and lists one record per CDR3 protein. The sample yields 200,000 to 250,000 distinct CDR3 sequences, over 12% seen once. The sequencing input was blood, either unsorted or a sorted T cell fraction (not recorded which). Receptors originate from a human donor who was either an allogeneic HSCT recipient or a stem cell or donor lymphocyte infusion donor (not recorded which). It is not recorded whose cells these are; they may come from a transplant donor.

The table lists this clonotype with many counts. The chain is built from TRBV15 and TRBJ2-7; TRBD1 might be the D (8 bases). The CDR3 loop spans 14 amino acids. From germline, CDR1 is LNHNV and CDR2 YYDKDF (reference sequence). Trimming stripped 3 bases from V and 6 bases from J, with 15 bases between. The CDR3 coding sequence is TGTGCCACCAGCAGTAGGACAGGGAGGGCCGAGCAGTACTTC. Residues: CATSSRTGRAEQYF.

The V call is TRBV6-1, the J call TRBJ2-1; D is perhaps TRBD1 (6 bases). Germline CDR1 is MNHNS and CDR2 is SASEGT. This CDR3 contains 14 residues. Trimming removed 10 bases at V and 1 base at J, with 14 bases between. The CDR3 sequence: CATKQGWSYNEQFF. CDR3 DNA sequence: TGTGCCACCAAACAGGGTTGGTCCTACAATGAGCAGTTCTTC.

V usage is TRBV12-3 or TRBV12-4 and J usage is TRBJ2-5; 7 nucleotides agree with TRBD2. This CDR3 is built from 12 residues. After removal of 5 bases from V and 5 bases from J, the junction contained 2 bases not matched to a gene. The CDR3 region is CASSPGRETQYF. The CDR3 DNA follows: TGTGCCAGCAGTCCCGGGAGGGAGACCCAGTACTTC.

This clonotype has a handful of counts. The rearrangement links TRBV2 to TRBJ2-3; 7 bases map to TRBD2. V shed 7 bases and J 4 bases; nucleotides not matched to a gene: 8. CDR1 is SNHLY, CDR2 FYNNEI, per germline. The CDR3 is 14 residues long. The chain's CDR3 is CASTRTRTPDTQYF. DNA of the CDR3: TGTGCCAGCACTCGGACTAGAACCCCAGATACGCAGTATTTT.

This chain joins TRBV7-9 and TRBJ1-5; D might be TRBD1 (5 bases). This CDR3 has 13 amino acids. The germline gives CDR1 SEHNR, CDR2 FQNEAQ (reference sequence). With 4 bases removed from V and 5 bases from J, the gap between germline ends came to 9 bases. CDR3: CASSSRGDQPQHF. The CDR3 nucleotides are TGTGCCAGCAGCTCCCGAGGGGATCAGCCCCAGCATTTT.

This clonotype has only a few counts. This sequence joins TRBV20-1 and TRBJ1-1; D is unclear. This CDR3 is built from 14 residues. CDR1 and CDR2 from the germline V gene are DFQATT and SNEGSKA (reference sequence). Trimming cost V 3 bases and J 4 bases, with 15 bases left between them. CDR3: CSASGNLRVTEAFF. The CDR3 coding sequence is TGCAGTGCTAGTGGCAACCTAAGGGTCACTGAAGCTTTCTTT.

The chain has TRBV6-5 and TRBJ1-2; the D gene is possibly TRBD1 (5 bases). The CDR3 has 12 amino acids. V shed 6 bases and J shed 2 bases, with 7 bases lying between them. Germline V gives CDR1 MNHEY, CDR2 SVGAGI. Here the CDR3 reads CASSKGNYGYTF. CDR3 sequence (DNA): TGTGCCAGCAGCAAGGGGAACTATGGCTACACCTTC.

This clonotype was observed a handful of times. The chain recombines TRBV6-2 or TRBV6-3 with TRBJ2-3; D not resolved. V lost 7 bases, J lost 2 bases, and 13 bases lay in between. The CDR3 is 14 residues long. The V gene's germline CDR1 is MNHEY and CDR2 SVGEGT. This CDR3 is CASTSPSTTDTQYF. Written as DNA, the CDR3 is TGTGCCAGCACCTCCCCGTCAACCACAGATACGCAGTATTTT.

This clonotype was recorded at least ten times. J is TRBJ1-4 and V is TRBV9; 8 positions match TRBD1. Germline-derived CDR1 and CDR2 are SGDLS and YYNGEE. V lost 4 bases to trimming and J lost 4 bases; unmatched junction nucleotides: 3. The CDR3 is 14 amino acids. CDR3 sequence reads: CASSTTGVNEKLFF. The CDR3 DNA is TGTGCCAGCAGCACGACAGGGGTTAATGAAAAACTGTTTTTT.

This clonotype was seen more than once but under ten times. The chain has TRBV2 and TRBJ1-2; 7 positions match TRBD1. The CDR3 runs 14 residues. Per the germline V gene, CDR1 is SNHLY and CDR2 is FYNNEI. V trimming: 5 bases; J trimming: 4 bases; junction bases outside the gene matches: 7. CDR3 in amino acids: CASSPETGSYGYTF. Here the CDR3 DNA reads TGTGCCAGCAGTCCCGAGACAGGGAGCTATGGCTACACCTTC.

This clonotype was recorded a few times. This chain joins TRBV18 and TRBJ1-4, with TRBD1 as a possible D gene (5 bases). Germline CDR1 and CDR2: KGHSH and LQKENI. V dropped 3 bases and J dropped 5 bases, with 7 bases sitting between them. The CDR3 runs to 13 residues. The CDR3 reads CASSPSGNEKLFF. The CDR3 nucleotides read TGTGCCAGCTCACCTTCAGGGAATGAAAAACTGTTTTTT.

The chain uses TRBV18 and TRBJ1-6; no firm D call. This CDR3 is 15 amino acids long. Germline V CDR1 and CDR2: KGHSH, LQKENI. V gave up 1 base and J gave up 7 bases, with 11 bases separating them. CDR3 protein: CASSPHKGLNSPLHF. For the CDR3, the DNA is TGTGCCAGCTCACCACACAAGGGCCTCAATTCACCCCTCCACTTT.

The CDR3 region has the DNA TGCAGTGCTAGAGATCTTTGGGGGGACAACACCGGGGAGCTGTTTTTT. Residues: CSARDLWGDNTGELFF. The chain carries TRBV20-1 and TRBJ2-2; perhaps TRBD2 as D (6 bases). Trimming removed 0 bases at V and 2 bases at J, with 13 bases between. The germline CDR1 and CDR2 sequences are DFQATT and SNEGSKA (reference sequence). The CDR3 loop spans 16 amino acids.

This clonotype was seen repeatedly, ten times or more. V and J are TRBV12-3 or TRBV12-4 and TRBJ2-2, with D unclear. There are 15 residues in the CDR3. Trimming pared 7 bases from V and 2 bases from J, leaving 14 bases between. The CDR3 coding sequence is TGTGCCAGCAACCTACTTGGCCTTAACACCGGGGAGCTGTTTTTT. Protein product: CASNLLGLNTGELFF.

This chain connects TRBV7-8 to TRBJ2-3, with D possibly TRBD1 on 7 matching bases. Trimming left V 3 bases short and J 4 bases short, with 14 bases between. This CDR3 comprises 15 residues. Germline assignment: CDR1 SGHVS and CDR2 FQNEAQ. CDR3 sequence: CASSFGQGEADTQYF. In DNA form, the CDR3 reads TGTGCCAGCAGCTTCGGGCAGGGGGAGGCAGATACGCAGTATTTT.

The table lists this clonotype with many counts. J is TRBJ1-1 and V is TRBV20-1; no clear D gene. The CDR3 runs 15 residues. Germline V CDR1 and CDR2: DFQATT, SNEGSKA (reference sequence). Trimming left V 3 bases short and J 2 bases short, with 16 bases between. The CDR3 nucleotides read TGCAGTGCTAGGTACCCGGAGCAGCGTAACACTGAAGCTTTCTTT. Amino acid sequence: CSARYPEQRNTEAFF.

This clonotype was seen many times. The gene calls are TRBV5-1 and TRBJ1-1, with TRBD1 as a possible D gene (5 bases). V lost 7 bases and J 8 bases, leaving 24 bases between the germline ends. The germline V gene has CDR1 SGHRS and CDR2 YFSETQ. The CDR3 runs 15 residues. This CDR3 reads CASSSASQGRSEAFF. In DNA, the CDR3 is TGCGCCAGCTCATCTGCGAGCCAGGGCCGGTCGGAAGCTTTCTTT. Combining the CDR3 with reference TRBV5-1 and TRBJ1-1 gives the whole variable domain KAGVTQTPRYLIKTRGQQVTLSCSPISGHRSVSWYQQTPGQGLQFLFEYFSETQRNKGNFPGRFSGRQFSNSRSEMNVSTLELGDSALYLCASSSASQGRSEAFFGQGTRLTVV.

This clonotype showed up many times. The gene calls are TRBV5-1 and TRBJ2-1; 15 positions agree with TRBD2. This CDR3 has 15 residues. J lost 10 bases, V lost 7 bases, and 9 bases had no gene match. Germline lookup yields CDR1 SGHRS and CDR2 YFSETQ. The CDR3 bases are TGCGCCAGCTTCTCCGAGGGGACTAGCGGGAGGGAGCAGTTCTTC. This codes for CASFSEGTSGREQFF.

The chain joins TRBV11-2 to TRBJ2-7; the match to TRBD1 covers 11 bases. The V segment lost 6 bases and the J segment 9 bases; nucleotides outside the gene matches: 4. CDR1 and CDR2 from the germline V gene are SGHAT and FQNNGV. The CDR3 contains 12 residues. For the CDR3, the DNA is TGTGCCAGCAGGGACAGGGGGCTTGGGCAGTACTTC. This codes for CASRDRGLGQYF.

The V and J genes are TRBV4-1 and TRBJ2-1; D is unclear. The germline V and J ends were trimmed by 3 bases and 5 bases, with 11 bases remaining between them. The CDR3 spans 14 residues. Germline CDR1 MGHRA, CDR2 YSYEKL. The CDR3 nucleotides are TGCGCCAGCAGCCAGATTCAACTACACAATGAGCAGTTCTTC. Protein product: CASSQIQLHNEQFF.

This clonotype was picked up a small number of times. The chain is built from TRBV20-1 and TRBJ1-1; perhaps TRBD1 as D (5 bases). CDR3 length: 13 amino acids. The V end lost 3 bases, the J end lost 6 bases, and 14 bases lay between the germline ends. The germline V gene encodes CDR1 DFQATT and CDR2 SNEGSKA (reference sequence). The CDR3 region is CSARPTGRSEAFF. The CDR3 nucleotides read TGCAGTGCTAGGCCCACGGGACGGTCTGAAGCTTTCTTT.

This chain links TRBV10-3 with TRBJ2-7; 10 nucleotides agree with TRBD1. The CDR3 contains 17 residues. Germline V gene lookup returns CDR1 ENHRY and CDR2 SYGVKD. The V segment lost 5 bases and the J segment 3 bases; nucleotides outside the gene matches: 13. The DNA for the CDR3 is TGTGCCATCAGTTTCCGACCGGACAGGGGGGTTGACTACGAGCAGTACTTC. This gives the protein CAISFRPDRGVDYEQYF.

This clonotype was detected many times. The chain links TRBV6-1 to TRBJ1-2; 8 bases agree with TRBD1. The trim removed 6 bases at V and 6 bases at J, leaving 9 bases unmatched. The CDR3 is 14 residues long. Germline lookup yields CDR1 MNHNS and CDR2 SASEGT. The CDR3 spells CASSQDRGGHGYTF. DNA of the CDR3: TGTGCCAGCAGCCAAGACAGGGGAGGGCATGGCTACACCTTC.

This clonotype was seen only a few times. This chain connects TRBV20-1 to TRBJ2-6, with 8 bases lining up with TRBD2. The trim removed 1 base at V and 0 bases at J, leaving 5 bases unmatched. This CDR3 is 17 amino acids long. The germline CDR1 and CDR2 sequences are DFQATT and SNEGSKA (reference sequence). The CDR3 here is CSARVHGGASGANVLTF. CDR3 in DNA: TGCAGTGCTAGAGTTCACGGGGGGGCCTCTGGGGCCAACGTCCTGACTTTC.